The rows below give T cell receptor beta chains drawn from one sample of a study of blood T cell repertoires in COVID-19. Measured with immunoSEQ multiplex PCR; TCRdb has only the in-frame clones, and not every one. Of roughly 250,000 clones detected, 75% to 85% appear once; the ten largest clones hold 6.5% to 9%. The sample was peripheral blood. All receptors derive from a woman between 50 and 59 years old with acute or convalescent COVID-19. CDR3s include the opening cysteine and the closing phenylalanine or tryptophan. The D gene is left open where the match is weak. The size entry is marked missing in some rows and otherwise reads once, few, many or a size class.

j_call	d_call	v_call	clone_size	cdr3_aa	cdr3_nt
TRBJ2-5	TRBD1	TRBV12-3/TRBV12-4	.	CASSFGQGAQYF	TGTGCCAGCAGTTTTGGACAGGGAGCCCAGTACTTC
TRBJ2-7	TRBD1	TRBV11-2	.	CASSLIGTGLEQYF	TGTGCCAGCAGCTTAATTGGGACAGGGCTGGAGCAGTACTTC
TRBJ2-1	TRBD2	TRBV2	few	CASSSSRTSGSGNEQFF	TGTGCCAGCAGTTCTTCACGGACTAGCGGGAGCGGGAATGAGCAGTTCTTC
TRBJ1-2	.	TRBV2	.	CATPPQGGNYGYTF	TGTGCCACCCCGCCCCAGGGAGGCAACTATGGCTACACCTTC
TRBJ1-5	.	TRBV28	.	CASRWGRNQPQHF	TGTGCCAGCCGTTGGGGGCGCAATCAGCCCCAGCATTTT
TRBJ2-2	.	TRBV12-3/TRBV12-4	.	CASSGGNTGELFF	TGTGCCAGCAGCGGGGGTAACACCGGGGAGCTGTTTTTT
TRBJ1-2	.	TRBV30	.	CAWSKQGSTYGYTF	TGTGCCTGGAGTAAGCAGGGGAGTACTTATGGCTACACCTTC
TRBJ2-2	.	TRBV6-6	.	CASSRDLTGTGELFF	TGTGCCAGCAGTCGAGACCTGACAGGTACCGGGGAGCTGTTTTTT
TRBJ1-1	.	TRBV25-1	.	CASGQFADTEAFF	TGTGCCAGTGGACAGTTCGCGGACACTGAAGCTTTCTTT
TRBJ1-3	TRBD1	TRBV5-4	.	CASSLRGQGNTIYF	TGTGCCAGCAGCTTGCGGGGACAGGGGAACACCATATATTTT
TRBJ1-5	TRBD1	TRBV7-9	.	CASSLGTGGYQPQHF	TGTGCCAGCAGCTTAGGGACAGGGGGCTATCAGCCCCAGCATTTT
TRBJ1-4	.	TRBV6-5	.	CASSTRHGSNEKLFF	TGTGCCAGCAGTACCCGACATGGTTCTAATGAAAAACTGTTTTTT
TRBJ2-7	TRBD2	TRBV9	.	CASSKLAAPYEQYF	TGTGCCAGCAGCAAACTAGCGGCTCCCTACGAGCAGTACTTC
TRBJ1-1	.	TRBV12-3/TRBV12-4	.	CASSSLGGAEAFF	TGTGCCAGCAGTTCCCTAGGGGGGGCTGAAGCTTTCTTT
TRBJ1-2	.	TRBV6-1	once	CASLRGPNYGYTF	TGTGCCAGCCTCCGAGGGCCCAACTATGGCTACACCTTC
TRBJ1-6	TRBD1	TRBV7-9	.	CASSSTGVYNSPLHF	TGTGCCAGCAGCTCGACAGGGGTCTATAATTCACCCCTCCACTTT
TRBJ2-1	.	TRBV4-3	once	CASSQDHGGPYNEQFF	TGCGCCAGCAGCCAAGATCACGGGGGGCCCTACAATGAGCAGTTCTTC
TRBJ2-1	TRBD1	TRBV9	.	CASSVLIGGQGGNEQFF	TGTGCCAGCAGCGTCCTAATTGGGGGACAGGGAGGCAATGAGCAGTTCTTC
TRBJ2-7	.	TRBV6-5	.	CASTLTPESTYEQYF	TGTGCCAGCACCCTAACGCCGGAGAGCACCTACGAGCAGTACTTC
TRBJ2-5	TRBD2	TRBV5-1	.	CASGRGLAGETQYF	TGCGCCAGCGGCCGGGGACTAGCCGGAGAGACCCAGTACTTC
TRBJ1-5	.	TRBV19	.	CASNGPTVEVAQHF	TGTGCCAGTAACGGACCGACAGTCGAGGTGGCCCAGCATTTT
TRBJ2-7	TRBD2	TRBV4-2	few	CASSQDGGVAGVSYEQYF	TGTGCCAGCAGCCAAGATGGGGGAGTAGCGGGAGTGTCCTACGAGCAGTACTTC
TRBJ1-6	.	TRBV2	.	CAGSKEGSGYSPLHF	TGTGCCGGAAGCAAGGAGGGAAGCGGCTATTCACCCCTCCACTTT